The 8 T cell receptor beta chains presented below share a single source sample, sequenced in a study of vaccination effects on CD4 cells after COVID-19. Here immunoSEQ multiplex PCR was the method, and the copy in TCRdb shows in-frame clones only, minus some. There are around 23,000 clones in the sample; over 70% occur only once, and approximately 35% lies in the top ten. Before sequencing took place, the ViraFEST assay used viral peptide pools to expand antigen-specific CD4+ T cells. After about 10 days in culture, the CD4+ T cells were isolated. Between March and December 2020, the person had a SARS-CoV-2 infection that PCR confirmed. Their antigen targets remain unknown. This sample comprised CD4+ T cells from PBMCs cultured with a peptide pool, obtained before COVID-19 vaccination. The receptors stem from a human donor who had a prior SARS-CoV-2 infection.

The rearrangement joins TRBV19 to TRBJ1-2; 9 nucleotides agree with TRBD1. The ends lost 5 bases at V and 4 bases at J; junction bases unmatched: 8. In germline, CDR1 is LNHDA, CDR2 SQIVND (reference sequence). CDR3 size: 15 residues. CDR3 nucleotide sequence: TGTGCCAGTAGTGGGCGACAGGGGGGAGGCTATGGCTACACCTTC. Translating gives CASSGRQGGGYGYTF. The full variable domain, in which reference TRBV19 and TRBJ1-2 provide the parts outside the CDR3, is DGGITQSPKYLFRKEGQNVTLSCEQNLNHDAMYWYRQDPGQGLRLIYYSQIVNDFQKGDIAEGYSVSREKKESFPLTVTSAQKNPTAFYLCASSGRQGGGYGYTFGSGTRLTVV.

The CDR3 coding sequence is TGTGCCAGCAGTGGGGGACAGGGTAGCTCCTACAATGAGCAGTTCTTC. Protein: CASSGGQGSSYNEQFF. The chain has TRBV6-4 and TRBJ2-1, with TRBD1 identical over 9 bases. V shed 4 bases, J shed 0 bases, and the junction held 4 bases outside the gene matches. The CDR3 contains 16 residues. Germline V gene lookup returns CDR1 MRHNA and CDR2 SNTAGT.

The chain carries TRBV2 and TRBJ2-7, with unresolved D. This CDR3 is built from 13 residues. Trimming removed 8 bases at V and 5 bases at J, with 16 bases between. Per the germline V gene, CDR1 is SNHLY and CDR2 is FYNNEI. Here the CDR3 DNA reads TGTGCCAGCGGCCCCCAACTATACGACGAGCAGTACTTC. Translation gives CASGPQLYDEQYF.

The chain couples TRBV3-1 (or the pseudogene TRBV3-2) to TRBJ2-5; no clear D. CDR3 length equals 14 residues. The ends were cut back, 0 bases at V and 1 base at J, with 6 bases in the middle. From germline, CDR1 is LGHDT and CDR2 YNNKEL (reference sequence). The CDR3 nucleotides are TGTGCCAGCAGCCAAGAGGTTGCCCAAGAGACCCAGTACTTC. Its translation is CASSQEVAQETQYF.

This clone appeared once. The chain combines TRBV9 with TRBJ1-6; D is unresolved. The CDR3 contains 13 residues. Trimming shortened V by 4 bases and J by 5 bases, and 7 bases separated the two germline ends. Germline CDR1 is SGDLS and CDR2 is YYNGEE. The CDR3 is CASSSHNNSPLHF. Written as DNA, the CDR3 is TGTGCCAGCAGCTCGCATAATAATTCACCCCTCCACTTT.

CDR3 amino acids: CASSLFAGANEQFF. As DNA, the CDR3 is TGTGCCAGCAGCTTGTTTGCAGGGGCCAATGAGCAGTTCTTC. V gene TRBV11-3 combines with J gene TRBJ2-1, with D possibly being TRBD1 (6 bases). V shed 3 bases and J shed 6 bases, with 12 bases lying between them. The germline V gene encodes CDR1 SGHNT and CDR2 YENEEA. The CDR3 length is 14 residues. The full variable domain, with the rest looked up from reference TRBV11-3 and TRBJ2-1, is EAGVVQSPRYKIIEKKQPVAFWCNPISGHNTLYWYLQNLGQGPELLIRYENEEAVDDSQLPKDRFSAERLKGVDSTLKIQPAELGDSAVYLCASSLFAGANEQFFGPGTRLTVL.

The genes are TRBV5-6 and TRBJ1-6; D is ambiguous. Germline lookup yields CDR1 SGHDT and CDR2 YYEEEE. Trimming shortened V by 4 bases and J by 11 bases, and 16 bases separated the two germline ends. This CDR3 is built from 14 residues. The CDR3 reads CASSIVQPRTPLHF. The CDR3 region has the DNA TGTGCCAGCAGCATCGTACAACCCCGAACACCCCTCCACTTT. The entire variable domain, with the rest obtained from reference TRBV5-6 and TRBJ1-6, is as follows: DAGVTQSPTHLIKTRGQQVTLRCSPKSGHDTVSWYQQALGQGPQFIFQYYEEEERQRGNFPDRFSGHQFPNYSSELNVNALLLGDSALYLCASSIVQPRTPLHFGNGTRLTVT.

V gene TRBV4-1 combines with J gene TRBJ2-5; no clear D. Looked up from germline, CDR1 is MGHRA and CDR2 is YSYEKL. There are 16 residues in the CDR3. V was trimmed by 1 base and J by 2 bases, leaving 14 bases between them. In DNA form, the CDR3 reads TGCGCCAGCAGCCAAGGTCTCCCCGGGCTTCAAGAGACCCAGTACTTC. Protein sequence: CASSQGLPGLQETQYF.